The rows below give T cell receptor beta chains drawn from one sample of a study of blood T cell repertoires in COVID-19. Sequencing used immunoSEQ multiplex PCR; TCRdb keeps in-frame clones, though not all of them. The repertoire holds approximately 100,000 clones, with approximately 90% as singletons. The sequenced sample was peripheral blood. Every receptor here comes from a human donor with acute or convalescent COVID-19. The donor label of this sample is uncertain. CDR3s include the opening cysteine and the closing phenylalanine or tryptophan. D genes are given only for firm matches. A clone size is listed for some rows: how often the clone was seen (once, few, many), or a class if it is expanded.

V gene: TRBV7-9
clone size: NA
J gene: TRBJ1-1
D gene: NA
CDR3 DNA: TGTGCCAGCAGGGCGGGGGACACTGAAGCTTTCTTT
CDR3 protein: CASRAGDTEAFF

V gene: TRBV7-9
clone size: NA
J gene: TRBJ2-2
D gene: NA
CDR3 DNA: TGTGCCAAAAGCAACCGATCGAACACCGGGGAGCTGTTTTTT
CDR3 protein: CAKSNRSNTGELFF

V gene: TRBV2
clone size: NA
J gene: TRBJ1-2
D gene: TRBD1
CDR3 DNA: TGTGCCAGCAGGGGGGACAGAGACTATGGCTACACCTTC
CDR3 protein: CASRGDRDYGYTF

V gene: TRBV4-1
clone size: NA
J gene: TRBJ1-5
D gene: NA
CDR3 DNA: TGCGCCAGCAGCCAAGTCGCGGTTCAGCCCCAGCATTTT
CDR3 protein: CASSQVAVQPQHF

V gene: TRBV19
clone size: NA
J gene: TRBJ1-2
D gene: NA
CDR3 DNA: TGTGCCAGTAATACAGGGCGTCGAAACTATGGCTACACCTTC
CDR3 protein: CASNTGRRNYGYTF

V gene: TRBV7-2
clone size: NA
J gene: TRBJ1-2
D gene: NA
CDR3 DNA: TGTGCCAGCAGCTTGGACAGTTATGTTGGCTATGGCTACACCTTC
CDR3 protein: CASSLDSYVGYGYTF

V gene: TRBV20-1
clone size: NA
J gene: TRBJ1-4
D gene: TRBD1
CDR3 DNA: TGCAGTGCTAGTCAGGGGGCATCGGCAACTAATGAAAAACTGTTTTTT
CDR3 protein: CSASQGASATNEKLFF

V gene: TRBV7-2
clone size: medium-sized
J gene: TRBJ1-1
D gene: TRBD1
CDR3 DNA: TGTGCCAGCAGCAGGACAGGAAGCCCTGAAGCTTTCTTT
CDR3 protein: CASSRTGSPEAFF

V gene: TRBV7-3
clone size: NA
J gene: TRBJ2-6
D gene: NA
CDR3 DNA: TGTGCCAGCAGCTTAGACGGGGGGCCTCCTTCTGGGGCCAACGTCCTGACTTTC
CDR3 protein: CASSLDGGPPSGANVLTF

V gene: TRBV5-4
clone size: NA
J gene: TRBJ1-6
D gene: NA
CDR3 DNA: TGTGCCAGTGGTCGGAGGTATTCACCCCTCCACTTT
CDR3 protein: CASGRRYSPLHF

V gene: TRBV2
clone size: NA
J gene: TRBJ1-1
D gene: NA
CDR3 DNA: TGTGCCAGCATGTTATGGGGGGGAAACACTGAAGCTTTCTTT
CDR3 protein: CASMLWGGNTEAFF

V gene: TRBV11-3
clone size: once
J gene: TRBJ2-5
D gene: NA
CDR3 DNA: TGTGCCAGCAGCTTGGGAGGGGCCGGGGGCGAGTTGGAGACCCAGTACTTC
CDR3 protein: CASSLGGAGGELETQYF

V gene: TRBV7-9
clone size: NA
J gene: TRBJ1-5
D gene: NA
CDR3 DNA: TGTGCCAGCAGCCCTGGCGGAAACCAGCCCCAGCATTTT
CDR3 protein: CASSPGGNQPQHF

V gene: TRBV7-8
clone size: NA
J gene: TRBJ2-6
D gene: TRBD2
CDR3 DNA: TGTGCCAGCAGCCCCCGGGGGGCTAGCGGGAGACTGTCTGGGGCCAACGTCCTGACTTTC
CDR3 protein: CASSPRGASGRLSGANVLTF

V gene: TRBV10-3
clone size: NA
J gene: TRBJ2-2
D gene: NA
CDR3 DNA: TGTGCCATCCGGAGACAGGAGAACACCGGGGAGCTGTTTTTT
CDR3 protein: CAIRRQENTGELFF

V gene: TRBV19
clone size: NA
J gene: TRBJ2-2
D gene: TRBD1
CDR3 DNA: TGTGCCAGTCCCCAGGGGGTGAACACCGGGGAGCTGTTTTTT
CDR3 protein: CASPQGVNTGELFF

V gene: TRBV7-3
clone size: NA
J gene: TRBJ1-1
D gene: NA
CDR3 DNA: TGTGCCAGCAGCCGGGATGCTGAAATGGCTGAAGCTTTCTTT
CDR3 protein: CASSRDAEMAEAFF

V gene: TRBV4-1
clone size: NA
J gene: TRBJ2-7
D gene: NA
CDR3 DNA: TGCGCCAGCAGCCAAGGGGCGAGCGGGCAATACGAGCAGTACTTC
CDR3 protein: CASSQGASGQYEQYF

V gene: TRBV12-3/TRBV12-4
clone size: NA
J gene: TRBJ2-7
D gene: NA
CDR3 DNA: TGTGCCAGCAGTCTCTCCGACAGGAATGGGCAGTACTTC
CDR3 protein: CASSLSDRNGQYF

V gene: TRBV6-5
clone size: NA
J gene: TRBJ2-3
D gene: TRBD2
CDR3 DNA: TGTGCCAGCAGTTACAGCGGGACGTATACGCAGTATTTT
CDR3 protein: CASSYSGTYTQYF

V gene: TRBV7-6
clone size: NA
J gene: TRBJ1-1
D gene: NA
CDR3 DNA: TGTGCCAGCAGCCTCCGCAGTCTAGACACTGAAGCTTTCTTT
CDR3 protein: CASSLRSLDTEAFF

V gene: TRBV5-1
clone size: NA
J gene: TRBJ2-3
D gene: NA
CDR3 DNA: TGCGCCAGCAGCTTGGTTCGTGGGCGGGGAAACACAGATACGCAGTATTTT
CDR3 protein: CASSLVRGRGNTDTQYF

V gene: TRBV7-9
clone size: NA
J gene: TRBJ2-2
D gene: NA
CDR3 DNA: TGTGCCAGCAGCTTAGCAGCCACCAGGGTCGGGGAGCTGTTTTTT
CDR3 protein: CASSLAATRVGELFF

V gene: TRBV4-3
clone size: NA
J gene: TRBJ1-1
D gene: NA
CDR3 DNA: TGCGCCAGCAGCCAAACAGGGTTAGCTGAAGCTTTCTTT
CDR3 protein: CASSQTGLAEAFF

V gene: TRBV6-2/TRBV6-3
clone size: NA
J gene: TRBJ2-3
D gene: TRBD2
CDR3 DNA: TGTGCCAGCAGTTTTGGCGGGAGCCCGGTAGATACGCAGTATTTT
CDR3 protein: CASSFGGSPVDTQYF

V gene: TRBV7-2
clone size: NA
J gene: TRBJ2-1
D gene: NA
CDR3 DNA: TGTGCCAGCAGCACTACAGGGAGTTCGTACAATGAGCAGTTCTTC
CDR3 protein: CASSTTGSSYNEQFF

V gene: TRBV10-3
clone size: NA
J gene: TRBJ1-1
D gene: TRBD1
CDR3 DNA: TGTGCCATCAGTGACTCGACAGGGGATAAGGCTGAAGCTTTCTTT
CDR3 protein: CAISDSTGDKAEAFF

V gene: TRBV4-1
clone size: NA
J gene: TRBJ1-3
D gene: TRBD1
CDR3 DNA: TGCGCCAGCAGCCGGCCCGACAGGGAACCCGGAAACACCATATATTTT
CDR3 protein: CASSRPDREPGNTIYF

V gene: TRBV11-2
clone size: NA
J gene: TRBJ2-2
D gene: NA
CDR3 DNA: TGTGCCAGCAGCTTAGTTCAGGGTAGTGTCACCGGGGAGCTGTTTTTT
CDR3 protein: CASSLVQGSVTGELFF

V gene: TRBV11-1
clone size: NA
J gene: TRBJ2-5
D gene: NA
CDR3 DNA: TGTGCCAGCAGCTTAGGGTCCCGAGGGCAGGAAGAGACCCAGTACTTC
CDR3 protein: CASSLGSRGQEETQYF

V gene: TRBV9
clone size: NA
J gene: TRBJ2-5
D gene: TRBD2
CDR3 DNA: TGTGCCAGCAGCGAGGAGGGCGGGAGCTGGGAGACCCAGTACTTC
CDR3 protein: CASSEEGGSWETQYF

V gene: TRBV9
clone size: NA
J gene: TRBJ2-2
D gene: NA
CDR3 DNA: TGTGCCAGCTCCCGGGGCGGGGAGCTGTTTTTT
CDR3 protein: CASSRGGELFF

V gene: TRBV5-1
clone size: NA
J gene: TRBJ2-7
D gene: NA
CDR3 DNA: TGCGCCAGCAGCTTTGTGGGGGCCTCCTACGAGCAGTACTTC
CDR3 protein: CASSFVGASYEQYF

V gene: TRBV30
clone size: NA
J gene: TRBJ1-2
D gene: NA
CDR3 DNA: TGTGCCTGGAGTGTACTTGGGGCCCAGAACTATGGCTACACCTTC
CDR3 protein: CAWSVLGAQNYGYTF

V gene: TRBV5-1
clone size: NA
J gene: TRBJ2-1
D gene: TRBD2
CDR3 DNA: TGCGCCAGCAGCTTGGTAGCGGGGGGGCTCAATGAGCAGTTCTTC
CDR3 protein: CASSLVAGGLNEQFF

V gene: TRBV5-1
clone size: once
J gene: TRBJ2-4
D gene: NA
CDR3 DNA: TGCGCCAGCAGTCTTGGAGATTTAGCCAAAAACATTCAGTACTTC
CDR3 protein: CASSLGDLAKNIQYF

V gene: TRBV28
clone size: NA
J gene: TRBJ2-1
D gene: NA
CDR3 DNA: TGTGCCAGCAGTTTGGCGGGTGAGCAGTTCTTC
CDR3 protein: CASSLAGEQFF

V gene: TRBV18
clone size: NA
J gene: TRBJ2-1
D gene: NA
CDR3 DNA: TGTGCCAGCTCACCCGACCCAAGTGTCAGGGCGGACGACAATGAGCAGTTCTTC
CDR3 protein: CASSPDPSVRADDNEQFF

V gene: TRBV5-1
clone size: NA
J gene: TRBJ2-3
D gene: TRBD2
CDR3 DNA: TGCGCCAGCAGCCGAATAGCGGGAGGAAGCACAGATACGCAGTATTTT
CDR3 protein: CASSRIAGGSTDTQYF

V gene: TRBV4-3
clone size: NA
J gene: TRBJ1-1
D gene: NA
CDR3 DNA: TGCGCCAGCAGCCAAGTAGGACAGCGAGCTTTCTTT
CDR3 protein: CASSQVGQRAFF

V gene: TRBV29-1
clone size: NA
J gene: TRBJ1-5
D gene: TRBD1
CDR3 DNA: TGCAGCGAGGCGGGACAGGGCAATCAGCCCCAGCATTTT
CDR3 protein: CSEAGQGNQPQHF

V gene: TRBV6-5
clone size: NA
J gene: TRBJ1-5
D gene: NA
CDR3 DNA: TGTGCCAGCAGTTACTCGGTTGGGGGCCAGCCCCAGCATTTT
CDR3 protein: CASSYSVGGQPQHF

V gene: TRBV30
clone size: NA
J gene: TRBJ1-2
D gene: NA
CDR3 DNA: TGTGCCTGGAGTGTAGGCGGAGGGGATGGCTACACCTTC
CDR3 protein: CAWSVGGGDGYTF

V gene: TRBV13
clone size: NA
J gene: TRBJ2-1
D gene: NA
CDR3 DNA: TGTGCCAGCAGCAAATTTGGACTGTACAATGAGCAGTTCTTC
CDR3 protein: CASSKFGLYNEQFF

V gene: TRBV2
clone size: once
J gene: TRBJ1-4
D gene: NA
CDR3 DNA: TGTGCCAGCAGTGAGGAGGGCATGGATGAAAAACTGTTTTTT
CDR3 protein: CASSEEGMDEKLFF